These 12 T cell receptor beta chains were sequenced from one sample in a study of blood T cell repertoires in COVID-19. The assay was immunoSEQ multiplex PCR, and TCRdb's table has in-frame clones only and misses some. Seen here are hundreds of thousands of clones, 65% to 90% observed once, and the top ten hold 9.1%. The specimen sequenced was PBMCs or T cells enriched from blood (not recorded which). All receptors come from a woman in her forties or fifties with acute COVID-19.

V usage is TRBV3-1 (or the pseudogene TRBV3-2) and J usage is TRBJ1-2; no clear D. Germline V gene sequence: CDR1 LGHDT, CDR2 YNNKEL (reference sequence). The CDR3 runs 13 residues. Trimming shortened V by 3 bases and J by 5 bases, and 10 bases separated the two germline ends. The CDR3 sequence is CASSQVEPYGYTF. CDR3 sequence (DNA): TGTGCCAGCAGCCAGGTAGAGCCGTATGGCTACACCTTC.

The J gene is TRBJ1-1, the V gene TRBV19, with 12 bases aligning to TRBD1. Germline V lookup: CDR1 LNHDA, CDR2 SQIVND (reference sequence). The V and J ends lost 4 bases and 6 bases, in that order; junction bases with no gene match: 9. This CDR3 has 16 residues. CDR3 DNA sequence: TGTGCCAGTAGTAGGGACAGGGGGCTGGGTATGGCTGAAGCTTTCTTT. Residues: CASSRDRGLGMAEAFF.

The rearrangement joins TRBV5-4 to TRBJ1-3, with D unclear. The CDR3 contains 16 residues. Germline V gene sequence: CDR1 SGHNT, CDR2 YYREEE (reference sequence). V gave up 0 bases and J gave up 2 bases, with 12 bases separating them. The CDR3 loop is CASSLAGGRTGNTIYF. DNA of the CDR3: TGTGCCAGCAGCTTGGCGGGCGGGAGGACTGGAAACACCATATATTTT.

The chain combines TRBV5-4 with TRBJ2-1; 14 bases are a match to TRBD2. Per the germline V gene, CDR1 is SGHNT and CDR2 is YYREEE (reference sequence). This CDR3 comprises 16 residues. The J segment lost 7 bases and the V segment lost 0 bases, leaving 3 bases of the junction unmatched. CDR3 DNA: TGTGCCAGCAGCTTGGGGGGACTAGCGGGGGAAAATGAGCAGTTCTTC. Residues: CASSLGGLAGENEQFF.

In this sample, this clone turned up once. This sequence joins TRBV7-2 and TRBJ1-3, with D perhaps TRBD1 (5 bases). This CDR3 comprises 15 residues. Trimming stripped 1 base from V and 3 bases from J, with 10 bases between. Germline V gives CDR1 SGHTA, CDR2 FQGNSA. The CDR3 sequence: CASSLDQGGGNTIYF. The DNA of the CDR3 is TGTGCCAGCAGCTTAGATCAGGGAGGTGGAAACACCATATATTTT.

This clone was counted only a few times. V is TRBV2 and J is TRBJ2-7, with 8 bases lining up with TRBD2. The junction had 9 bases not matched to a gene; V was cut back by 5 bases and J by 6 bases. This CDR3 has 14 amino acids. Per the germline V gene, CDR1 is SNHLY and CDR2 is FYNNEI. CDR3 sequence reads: CASSREGGTVEQYF. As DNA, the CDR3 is TGTGCCAGCAGTCGGGAGGGAGGTACGGTCGAGCAGTACTTC.

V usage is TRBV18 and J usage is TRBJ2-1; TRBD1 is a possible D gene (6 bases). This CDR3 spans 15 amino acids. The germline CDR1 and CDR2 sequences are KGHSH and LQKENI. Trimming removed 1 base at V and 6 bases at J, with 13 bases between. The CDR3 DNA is TGTGCCAGCTCACCACTACAGGGTCTAGGCAATGAGCAGTTCTTC. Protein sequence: CASSPLQGLGNEQFF.

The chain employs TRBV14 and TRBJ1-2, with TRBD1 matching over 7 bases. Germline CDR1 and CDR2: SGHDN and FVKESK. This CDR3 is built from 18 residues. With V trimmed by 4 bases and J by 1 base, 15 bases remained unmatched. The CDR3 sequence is CASSLPVPGTASNYGYTF. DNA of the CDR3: TGTGCCAGCAGCCTCCCGGTCCCCGGGACAGCAAGTAACTATGGCTACACCTTC.

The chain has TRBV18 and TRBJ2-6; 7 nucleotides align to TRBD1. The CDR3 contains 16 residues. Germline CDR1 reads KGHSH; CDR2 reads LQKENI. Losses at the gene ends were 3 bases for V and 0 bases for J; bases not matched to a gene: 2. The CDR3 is CASSPGTASGANVLTF. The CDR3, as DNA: TGTGCCAGCTCACCCGGGACAGCCTCTGGGGCCAACGTCCTGACTTTC.

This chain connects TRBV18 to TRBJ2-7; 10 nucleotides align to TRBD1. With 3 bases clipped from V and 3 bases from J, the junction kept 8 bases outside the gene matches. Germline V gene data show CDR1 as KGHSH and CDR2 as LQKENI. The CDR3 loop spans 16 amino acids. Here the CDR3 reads CASSPRTGTGDYEQYF. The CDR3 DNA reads TGTGCCAGCTCACCGCGAACCGGGACAGGGGACTACGAGCAGTACTTC.

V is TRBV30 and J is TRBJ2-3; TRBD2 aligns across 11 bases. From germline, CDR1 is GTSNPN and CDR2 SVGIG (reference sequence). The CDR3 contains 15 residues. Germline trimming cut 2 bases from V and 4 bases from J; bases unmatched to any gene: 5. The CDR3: CAWSRLAGGSDTQYF. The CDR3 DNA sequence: TGTGCCTGGAGTAGGTTAGCGGGGGGGTCAGATACGCAGTATTTT. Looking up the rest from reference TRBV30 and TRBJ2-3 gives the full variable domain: SQTIHQWPATLVQPVGSPLSLECTVEGTSNPNLYWYRQAAGRGLQLLFYSVGIGQISSEVPQNLSASRPQDRQFILSSKKLLLSDSGFYLCAWSRLAGGSDTQYFGPGTRLTVL.

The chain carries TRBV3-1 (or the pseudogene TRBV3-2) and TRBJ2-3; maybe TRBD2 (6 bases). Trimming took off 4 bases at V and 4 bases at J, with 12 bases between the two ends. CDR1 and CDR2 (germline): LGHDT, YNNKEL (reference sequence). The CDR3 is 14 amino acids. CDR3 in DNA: TGTGCCAGCAGCCCCGGGACTTCGCCAGATACGCAGTATTTT. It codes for CASSPGTSPDTQYF.